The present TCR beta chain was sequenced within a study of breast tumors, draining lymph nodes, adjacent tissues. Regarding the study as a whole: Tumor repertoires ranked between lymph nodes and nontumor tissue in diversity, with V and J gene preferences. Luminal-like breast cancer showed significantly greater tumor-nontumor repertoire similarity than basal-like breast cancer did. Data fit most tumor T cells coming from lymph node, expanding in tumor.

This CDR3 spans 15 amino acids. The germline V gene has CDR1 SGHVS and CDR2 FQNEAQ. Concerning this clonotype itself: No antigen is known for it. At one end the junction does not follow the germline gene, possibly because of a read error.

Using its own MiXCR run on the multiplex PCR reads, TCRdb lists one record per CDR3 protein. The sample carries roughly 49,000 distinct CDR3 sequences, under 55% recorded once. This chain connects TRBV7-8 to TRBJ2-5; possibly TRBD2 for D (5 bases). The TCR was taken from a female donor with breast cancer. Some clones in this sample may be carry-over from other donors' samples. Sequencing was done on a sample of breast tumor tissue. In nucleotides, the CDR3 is TGTGCCAGCAGCTTTAGTCTAGCCCCCCAGGAGACCCAGCACTTC. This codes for CASSFSLAPQETQHF. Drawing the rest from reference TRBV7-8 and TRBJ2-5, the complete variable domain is GAGVSQSPRYKVAKRGQDVALRCDPISGHVSLFWYQQALGQGPEFLTYFQNEAQLDKSGLPSDRFFAERPEGSVSTLKIQRTQQEDSAVYLCASSFSLAPQETQHFGPGTRLLVL.